The 11 T cell receptor beta chains below come from one sample, sequenced in a study of early T cells in non-severe SARS-CoV-2 infection. TCRdb re-called the 5' RACE reads with MiXCR, one entry per CDR3 protein. The table includes 52,000 or so distinct CDR3 sequences, under 8.5% detected once. The sample was whole blood, taken at baseline. These TCRs come from an adult who was a healthcare worker with PCR-confirmed SARS-CoV-2 infection or an uninfected control (not recorded which).

This clonotype was found a few times. The chain uses TRBV6-5 and TRBJ2-2, with TRBD2 matching 8 bases. Germline V CDR1 and CDR2: MNHEY, SVGAGI. With V trimmed by 5 bases and J by 6 bases, 8 bases remained unmatched. This CDR3 has 15 amino acids. The CDR3 here is CASSRGLVSPGELFF. CDR3 DNA sequence: TGTGCCAGCAGTAGGGGACTAGTATCGCCCGGGGAGCTGTTTTTT.

This clonotype was detected ten times or more. In DNA, the CDR3 is TGTGCCAGCAGCCTTGGACAGGGCACAGATACGCAGTATTTT. Translation gives CASSLGQGTDTQYF. The genes are TRBV4-2 and TRBJ2-3, with TRBD1 identical over 7 bases. Germline-derived CDR1 and CDR2 are LGHNA and YNFKEQ. The trim removed 4 bases at V and 1 base at J, leaving 2 bases unmatched. The CDR3 is 14 amino acids.

This clonotype came up a few times. The DNA of the CDR3 is TGTGCCAGCAGTTTAATAGGGACTAATGAAAAACTGTTTTTT. This translates into CASSLIGTNEKLFF. The chain uses TRBV12-3 or TRBV12-4 and TRBJ1-4, with no clear D. The germline V and J ends were trimmed by 2 bases and 2 bases, with 6 bases remaining between them. The CDR3 runs to 14 residues.

This clonotype was observed a handful of times. The chain uses TRBV15 and TRBJ2-7, with 7 bases aligning to TRBD2. The CDR3 contains 15 residues. V lost 0 bases to trimming and J lost 2 bases; unmatched junction nucleotides: 4. CDR1 and CDR2 (germline): LNHNV, YYDKDF (reference sequence). The CDR3 DNA reads as TGTGCCACCAGCAGAGATCGGGCGGGAGCCTACGAGCAGTACTTC. Its translation: CATSRDRAGAYEQYF.

This clonotype was picked up many times. This chain connects TRBV20-1 to TRBJ1-1; no firm D call. V was cut by 3 bases and J by 1 base, with 12 bases left in between. The CDR3 is 14 residues long. Germline assignment: CDR1 DFQATT and CDR2 SNEGSKA (reference sequence). This CDR3 reads CSARKSRQNTEAFF. The CDR3 DNA reads TGCAGTGCTAGGAAATCAAGACAGAACACTGAAGCTTTCTTT.

There are a few counts of this clonotype. The genes are TRBV6-2 or TRBV6-3 and TRBJ2-2; no clear D. This CDR3 is 14 amino acids long. Trimming cost V 7 bases and J 5 bases, with 14 bases left between them. The V gene's germline CDR1 is MNHEY and CDR2 SVGEGT. The CDR3 nucleotides are TGTGCCAGCACCCAACACCTAGTGACCGGGGAGCTGTTTTTT. Protein: CASTQHLVTGELFF.

This clonotype has more than one count but fewer than ten. The rearrangement joins TRBV3-1 to TRBJ1-1; TRBD1 aligns across 9 bases. Per germline, CDR1 LGHDT and CDR2 YNNKEL (reference sequence). This CDR3 contains 13 residues. V was clipped by 3 bases and J by 7 bases; unmatched bases: 3. Written as DNA, the CDR3 is TGTGCCAGCAGCCAGTGGGACAGGGATGAAGCTTTCTTT. Its translation: CASSQWDRDEAFF.

This chain's CDR3 is CASSRTGTGHDEQFF. The CDR3 DNA follows: TGCGCCAGCAGCCGCACCGGGACAGGACACGATGAGCAGTTCTTC. The chain couples TRBV5-1 to TRBJ2-1, with 8 bases that match TRBD1. V gave up 4 bases and J gave up 8 bases; unmatched junction bases: 11. CDR1 SGHRS and CDR2 YFSETQ come from the germline V gene. The CDR3 sequence is 15 residues long.

The genes are TRBV18 and TRBJ2-1, with 9 bases fitting TRBD1. Germline CDR1 KGHSH, CDR2 LQKENI. Trimming took 2 bases from V and 13 from J; bases not matched to a gene: 3. The CDR3 consists of 12 residues. CDR3 sequence reads: CASSPWDREQFF. CDR3 bases: TGTGCCAGCTCACCATGGGACAGGGAACAGTTCTTC.

This clonotype was found many times. The chain employs TRBV6-5 and TRBJ2-1; D remains ambiguous. The CDR3 is 15 amino acids. The germline V and J ends were trimmed by 3 bases and 8 bases, with 17 bases remaining between them. CDR1 and CDR2 from the germline V gene are MNHEY and SVGAGI. The CDR3 here is CASSYGWDSAYEQFF. CDR3 in DNA: TGTGCCAGCAGTTATGGGTGGGATAGTGCGTATGAGCAGTTCTTC.

In its sample, this clonotype was seen a few times. The gene calls are TRBV3-1 and TRBJ2-2; D may be TRBD1 or TRBD2 (5 bases each). CDR1 is LGHDT and CDR2 is YNNKEL in the germline V gene (reference sequence). The CDR3 consists of 13 residues. Deletions cut 6 bases from V and 6 bases from J, with 11 bases between. CDR3: CASRPQGPGELFF. CDR3 bases: TGTGCCAGCAGACCGCAGGGACCCGGGGAGCTGTTTTTT.